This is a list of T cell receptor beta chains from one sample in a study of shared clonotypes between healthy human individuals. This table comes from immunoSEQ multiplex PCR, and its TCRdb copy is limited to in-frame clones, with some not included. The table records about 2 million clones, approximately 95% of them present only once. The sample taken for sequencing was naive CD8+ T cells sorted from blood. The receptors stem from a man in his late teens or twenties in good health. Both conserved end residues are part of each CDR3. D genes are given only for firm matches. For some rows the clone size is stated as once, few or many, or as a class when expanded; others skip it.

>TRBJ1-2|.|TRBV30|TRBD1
TGTGCCTGGAGTGGAACAGGGGGCGCGAATGGCTACACCTTC
CAWSGTGGANGYTF
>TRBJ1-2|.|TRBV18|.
TGTGCCAGCTCACCTGATATAAGATCAGGGAACTATGGCTACACCTTC
CASSPDIRSGNYGYTF
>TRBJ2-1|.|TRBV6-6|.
TGTGCCAGCAGTTTCCCCGGGGGTGGTAGCGCCAATGAGCAGTTCTTC
CASSFPGGGSANEQFF
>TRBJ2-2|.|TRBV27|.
TGTGCCAGCAGTTCCGCCCTCGCGCTCCGTGAGCTGTTTTTT
CASSSALALRELFF
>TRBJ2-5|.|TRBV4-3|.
TGCGCCAGCAGCCCCACGACGGCGCAAGAGACCCAGTACTTC
CASSPTTAQETQYF
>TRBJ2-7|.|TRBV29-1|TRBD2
TGCAGCGTTAATCTAGCGGGAGCGGGTGAGCAGTACTTC
CSVNLAGAGEQYF
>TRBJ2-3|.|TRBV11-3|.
TGTGCCAGCAGCTTAGCCCTGGGACCAGGAGAGGATACGCAGTATTTT
CASSLALGPGEDTQYF
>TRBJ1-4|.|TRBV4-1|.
TGCGCCAGCAGCCAAGGAACAGGAACTAATGAAAAACTGTTTTTT
CASSQGTGTNEKLFF
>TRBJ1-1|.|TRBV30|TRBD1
TGTGCCTGGGCCCGGAAGCAGGGGGGCCGCACTGAAGCTTTCTTT
CAWARKQGGRTEAFF
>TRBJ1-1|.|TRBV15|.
TGTGCCACCAGCAGAGGGGTCTTAAACACTGAAGCTTTCTTT
CATSRGVLNTEAFF
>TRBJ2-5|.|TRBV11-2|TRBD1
TGTGCCAGCAGCAACTCGGGACAGAACAACTTC
CASSNSGQNNF
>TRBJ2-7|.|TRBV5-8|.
TGTGCCAGCAGCCCCGGGACCCACGAGCAGTACTTC
CASSPGTHEQYF
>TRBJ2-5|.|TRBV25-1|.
TGTGCCAGCAAAGAAGACAGGGGCCGGGGGGGGACCCAGTACTTC
CASKEDRGRGGTQYF
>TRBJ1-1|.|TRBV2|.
TGTGCCAGCAGTGAAGTTGCGGGAACTGAAGCTTTCTTT
CASSEVAGTEAFF
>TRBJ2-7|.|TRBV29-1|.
TGCAGCGTTGAATGGGGCTACGAGCAGTACTTC
CSVEWGYEQYF
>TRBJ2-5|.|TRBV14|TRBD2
TGTGCCAGCAGCCAAGATCCGCTAGCGGGGGGGCCGAAGACCCAGTACTTC
CASSQDPLAGGPKTQYF
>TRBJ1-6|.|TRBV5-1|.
TGCGCCAGCAGCTTGGGGTTCGTTCCGGGACCCATGGATTCACCCCTCCACTTT
CASSLGFVPGPMDSPLHF
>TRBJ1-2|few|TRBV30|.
TGTGCCTGTAGTGGTGCCAGCCCTTATGGCTACACCTTC
CACSGASPYGYTF
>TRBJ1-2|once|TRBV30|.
TGTGCCGGCGATTACTATGGCTACACCTTC
CAGDYYGYTF
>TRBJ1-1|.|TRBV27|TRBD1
TGTGCCAGCAGTCCGCCTTCCTGGACAGGCATGAACACTGAAGCTTTCTTT
CASSPPSWTGMNTEAFF
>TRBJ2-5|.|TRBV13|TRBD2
TGTGCCAGCAGCCTAGCGGGAGGGCGGGAGACCCAGTACTTC
CASSLAGGRETQYF
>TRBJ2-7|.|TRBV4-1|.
TGCGCCAGCAGCCAAGCGGCAGGAGGGGGATACGAGCAGTACTTC
CASSQAAGGGYEQYF
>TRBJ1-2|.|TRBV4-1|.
TGCGCCAGCAGCCAGCTATCGACAGGTCCTAACTATGGCTACACCTTC
CASSQLSTGPNYGYTF
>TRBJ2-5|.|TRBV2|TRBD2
TGTGCCAGCAGTTTCACTAGCCAACTAGCGGGAGAGACCCAGTACTTC
CASSFTSQLAGETQYF
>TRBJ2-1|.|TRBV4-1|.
TGCGCCAGCAGCCCAAGGGGGGGAGACAATGAGCAGTTCTTC
CASSPRGGDNEQFF
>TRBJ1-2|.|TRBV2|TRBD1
TGTGCCAGCAACCTCGGGACAGCCTATGGCTACACCTTC
CASNLGTAYGYTF
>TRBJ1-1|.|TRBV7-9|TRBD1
TGTGCCAGCAGCTTTACAGGGGTGAACACTGAAGCTTTCTTT
CASSFTGVNTEAFF
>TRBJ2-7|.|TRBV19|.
TGTGCCAGTAGTGACTGGGATCATGACGAGCAGTACTTC
CASSDWDHDEQYF
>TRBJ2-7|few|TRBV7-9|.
TGTGCCAGCAGCTTAGTCGGTTACGAGCAGTACTTC
CASSLVGYEQYF
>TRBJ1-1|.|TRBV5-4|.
TGTGCCAGCAGCCTTACCACAGGAAACACTGAAGCTTTCTTT
CASSLTTGNTEAFF
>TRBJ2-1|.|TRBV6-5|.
TGTGCCAGCAGAACATCGGGGGATGAGCAGTTCTTC
CASRTSGDEQFF
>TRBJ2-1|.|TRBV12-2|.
TGTGCAAGTCGCTTAGTGGGTCCTAGGTTCTTC
CASRLVGPRFF
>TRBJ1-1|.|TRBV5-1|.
TGCGCCAGCATTGGGGACAACTCGAACACTGAAGCTTTCTTT
CASIGDNSNTEAFF
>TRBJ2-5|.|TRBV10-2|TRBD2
TGCGCCAGCACTTATCTAGCGGGAGATTTAGAGACCCAGTACTTC
CASTYLAGDLETQYF
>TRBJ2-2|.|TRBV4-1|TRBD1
TGCGCCAGCAGCCTATCACAGGGGTTCGCGAACACCGGGGAGCTGTTTTTT
CASSLSQGFANTGELFF
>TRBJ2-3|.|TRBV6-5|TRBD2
TGTGCCAGCAGTTTGGCGGGGGGAGATACGCAGTATTTT
CASSLAGGDTQYF
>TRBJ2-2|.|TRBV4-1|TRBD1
TGCGCCAGCAGCCAAGTGGTCACAGGGGGCTACACCGGGGAGCTGTTTTTT
CASSQVVTGGYTGELFF
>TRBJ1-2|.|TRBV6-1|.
TGTGCCAGCAGTGATGGACTCCTTGGCTACACCTTC
CASSDGLLGYTF
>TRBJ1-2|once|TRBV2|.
TGTGCCAGCAGAGCGTCGACAGGAATGAACTATGGCTACACCTTC
CASRASTGMNYGYTF
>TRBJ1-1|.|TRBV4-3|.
TGCGCCAGCAGCCAAGGGGGCGGCCAGAGAACTGAAGCTTTCTTT
CASSQGGGQRTEAFF
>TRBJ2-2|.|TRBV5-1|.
TGCGCCAGCAGGACCGGGACCCTGAACACCGGGGAGCTGTTTTTT
CASRTGTLNTGELFF
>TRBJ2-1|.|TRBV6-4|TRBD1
TGTGCCAGCAGTGAAAGAGGGGGCGAAAGCTACAATGAGCAGTTCTTC
CASSERGGESYNEQFF
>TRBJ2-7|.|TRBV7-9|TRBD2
TGTGCCAGCAGCTCGACTAGCGGGAGCTCCTACGAGCAGTACTTC
CASSSTSGSSYEQYF